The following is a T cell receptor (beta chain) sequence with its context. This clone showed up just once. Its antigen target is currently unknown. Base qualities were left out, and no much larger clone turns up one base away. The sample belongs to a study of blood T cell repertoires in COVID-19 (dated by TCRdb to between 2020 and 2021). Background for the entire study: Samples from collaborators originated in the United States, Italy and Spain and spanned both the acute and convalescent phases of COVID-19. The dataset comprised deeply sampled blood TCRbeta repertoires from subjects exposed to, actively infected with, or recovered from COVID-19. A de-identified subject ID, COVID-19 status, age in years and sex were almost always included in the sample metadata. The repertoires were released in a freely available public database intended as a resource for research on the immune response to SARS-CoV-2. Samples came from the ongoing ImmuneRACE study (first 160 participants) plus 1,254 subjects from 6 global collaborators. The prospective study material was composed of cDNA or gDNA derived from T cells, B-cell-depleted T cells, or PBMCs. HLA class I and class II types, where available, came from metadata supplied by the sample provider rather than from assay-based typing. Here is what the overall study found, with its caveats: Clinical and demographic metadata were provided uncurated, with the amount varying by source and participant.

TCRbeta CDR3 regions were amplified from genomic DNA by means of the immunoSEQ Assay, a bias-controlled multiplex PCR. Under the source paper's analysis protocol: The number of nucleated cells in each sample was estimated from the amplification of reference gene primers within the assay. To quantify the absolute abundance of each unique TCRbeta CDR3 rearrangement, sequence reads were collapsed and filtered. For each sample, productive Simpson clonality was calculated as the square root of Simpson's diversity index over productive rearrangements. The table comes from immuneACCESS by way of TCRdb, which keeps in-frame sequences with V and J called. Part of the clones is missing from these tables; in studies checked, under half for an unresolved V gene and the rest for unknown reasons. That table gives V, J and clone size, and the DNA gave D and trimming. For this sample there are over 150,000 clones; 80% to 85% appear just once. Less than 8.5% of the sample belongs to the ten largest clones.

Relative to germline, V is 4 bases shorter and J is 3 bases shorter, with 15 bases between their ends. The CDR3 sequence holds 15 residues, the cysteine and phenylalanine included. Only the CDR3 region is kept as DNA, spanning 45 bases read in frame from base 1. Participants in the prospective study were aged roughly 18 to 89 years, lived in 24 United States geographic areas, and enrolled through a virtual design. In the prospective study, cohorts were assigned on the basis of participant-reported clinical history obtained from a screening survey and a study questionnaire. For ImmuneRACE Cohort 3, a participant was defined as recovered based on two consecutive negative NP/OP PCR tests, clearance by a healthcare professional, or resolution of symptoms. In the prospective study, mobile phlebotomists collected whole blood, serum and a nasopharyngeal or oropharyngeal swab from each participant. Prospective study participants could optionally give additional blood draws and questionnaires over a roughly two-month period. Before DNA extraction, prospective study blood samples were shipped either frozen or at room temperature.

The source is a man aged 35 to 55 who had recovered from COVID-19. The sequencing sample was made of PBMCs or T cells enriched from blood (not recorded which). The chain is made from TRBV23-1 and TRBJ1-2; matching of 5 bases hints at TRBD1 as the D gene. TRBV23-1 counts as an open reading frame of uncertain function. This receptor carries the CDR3 CASSPHQGSDYGYTF. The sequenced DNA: TGCGCCAGCAGTCCACACCAGGGTTCTGACTATGGCTACACCTTC.